This T cell receptor beta chain was recovered during a study of chemoradiotherapy in HPV16-positive cancers. Method: immunoSEQ multiplex PCR; TCRdb's copy keeps in-frame clones and lacks some. The table lists about 9,600 clones, around four fifths of them singletons, with less than 15% in the top ten. The CDR3 loop spans 14 amino acids. Germline-derived CDR1 and CDR2 are SGHRS and YFSETQ. V gave up 4 bases and J gave up 5 bases, with 15 bases separating them. This material consisted of tumor tissue, taken from a patient who underwent chemoradiotherapy. This chain joins TRBV5-1 and TRBJ1-1; a weak D match, TRBD1 (6 bases). The receptor was derived from a human donor with HPV-associated anogenital cancer. CDR3 DNA sequence: TGCGCCAGCAGCCCACCGACAGGCCTGACTGAAGCTTTCTTT. This translates into CASSPPTGLTEAFF.